Below, 7 T cell receptor beta chains from the same sample are listed, as sequenced in a study of OX40 agonist ivuxolimab in advanced cancers. Libraries were prepared by immunoSEQ multiplex PCR; TCRdb keeps only in-frame clonotypes and omits some of them. The sample holds under 80,000 clones, just over 85% seen once. The sample was CD4+ or CD8+ T cells sorted from blood, taken in a trial of the OX40 agonist ivuxolimab. Source of these receptors: an adult with an advanced solid tumor such as melanoma, head and neck, liver or kidney cancer.

This chain uses TRBV7-8 with TRBJ1-2; D call uncertain. Germline V gives CDR1 SGHVS, CDR2 FQNEAQ. This CDR3 comprises 12 residues. This CDR3 reads CASGEFNYGYTF. CDR3 in DNA: TGTGCGAGCGGGGAATTTAACTATGGCTACACCTTC.

This rearrangement joins TRBV12-5 to TRBJ2-2; no firm D call. Trimming stripped 6 bases from V and 2 bases from J, with 7 bases between. Germline V gives CDR1 LGHNT, CDR2 FRNRAP. The CDR3 sequence is 13 residues long. The CDR3 DNA reads as TGTGCTAGTGGAAGACACAACACCGGGGAGCTGTTTTTT. Translation: CASGRHNTGELFF.

This chain uses TRBV6-1 with TRBJ2-3; tentatively, D is TRBD1 or TRBD2 (7 bases each). Germline CDR1 MNHNS, CDR2 SASEGT. With 8 bases removed from V and 3 bases from J, the gap between germline ends came to 15 bases. This CDR3 comprises 14 residues. The CDR3 DNA is TGTGCCAGCTTACACAGGGGAGGGACAGATACGCAGTATTTT. Encoded protein: CASLHRGGTDTQYF.

This clone was counted once. V and J are TRBV6-7 and TRBJ2-1; D uncertain. TRBV6-7 is filed as an ORF, its function uncertain. This CDR3 region has 12 residues. V shed 2 bases and J shed 9 bases, with 8 bases lying between them. The CDR3 nucleotides are TGTGCCAGCAGTTACGTAAGCACTGAGCAGTTCTTC. Translating it yields CASSYVSTEQFF.

This clone was observed a single time. The chain has TRBV5-1 and TRBJ2-3, with D perhaps matching TRBD2 (6 bases). The V end lost 4 bases, the J end lost 2 bases, and 14 bases lay between the germline ends. CDR1 is SGHRS, CDR2 YFSETQ, per germline. The length of the CDR3 is 15 residues. CDR3 sequence reads: CASSTGLDITDTQYF. For the CDR3, the DNA is TGCGCCAGCAGCACGGGACTGGATATCACAGATACGCAGTATTTT.

V and J are TRBV6-1 and TRBJ1-1; 8 nucleotides line up with TRBD1. The junction had 6 bases not matched to a gene; V was cut back by 2 bases and J by 7 bases. The CDR3 contains 14 residues. Germline V gives CDR1 MNHNS, CDR2 SASEGT. CDR3 in amino acids: CASSETRQGNEAFF. The CDR3 DNA reads as TGTGCCAGCAGTGAAACCCGACAGGGGAATGAAGCTTTCTTT.

The sample holds one count of this clone. This chain joins TRBV2 and TRBJ2-7; possibly TRBD2 for D (6 bases). The germline CDR1 and CDR2 sequences are SNHLY and FYNNEI. Deletions cut 3 bases from V and 6 bases from J, with 18 bases between. The CDR3 extends over 15 amino acids. This CDR3 is CASSEGEVILGEQYF. CDR3 coding DNA: TGTGCCAGCAGTGAGGGGGAGGTCATCCTCGGCGAGCAGTACTTC.